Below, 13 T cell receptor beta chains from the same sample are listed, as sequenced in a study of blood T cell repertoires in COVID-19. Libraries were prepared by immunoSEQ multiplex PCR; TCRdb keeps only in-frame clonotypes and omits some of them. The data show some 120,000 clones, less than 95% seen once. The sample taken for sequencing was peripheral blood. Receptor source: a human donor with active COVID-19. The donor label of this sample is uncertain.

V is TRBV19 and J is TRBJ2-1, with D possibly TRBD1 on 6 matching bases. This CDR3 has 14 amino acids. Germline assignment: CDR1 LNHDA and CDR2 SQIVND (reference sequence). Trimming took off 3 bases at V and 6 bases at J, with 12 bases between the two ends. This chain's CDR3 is CASSIWGLGNEQFF. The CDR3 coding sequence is TGTGCCAGTAGTATTTGGGGGCTAGGCAATGAGCAGTTCTTC.

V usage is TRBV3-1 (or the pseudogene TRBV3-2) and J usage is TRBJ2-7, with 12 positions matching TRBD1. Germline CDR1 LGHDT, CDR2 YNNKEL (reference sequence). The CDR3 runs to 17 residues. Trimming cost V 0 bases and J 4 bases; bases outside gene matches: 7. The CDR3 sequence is CASSQDGDRGRRYEQYF. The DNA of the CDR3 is TGTGCCAGCAGCCAAGATGGGGACAGGGGGCGAAGGTACGAGCAGTACTTC.

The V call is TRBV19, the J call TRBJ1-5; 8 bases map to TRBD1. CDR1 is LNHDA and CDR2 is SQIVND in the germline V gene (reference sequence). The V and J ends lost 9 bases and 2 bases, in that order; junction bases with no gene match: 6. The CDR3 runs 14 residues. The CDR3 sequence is CASWTGSGNQPQHF. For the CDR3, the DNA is TGTGCCAGCTGGACAGGGTCTGGCAATCAGCCCCAGCATTTT. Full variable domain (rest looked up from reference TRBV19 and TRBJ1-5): DGGITQSPKYLFRKEGQNVTLSCEQNLNHDAMYWYRQDPGQGLRLIYYSQIVNDFQKGDIAEGYSVSREKKESFPLTVTSAQKNPTAFYLCASWTGSGNQPQHFGDGTRLSIL.

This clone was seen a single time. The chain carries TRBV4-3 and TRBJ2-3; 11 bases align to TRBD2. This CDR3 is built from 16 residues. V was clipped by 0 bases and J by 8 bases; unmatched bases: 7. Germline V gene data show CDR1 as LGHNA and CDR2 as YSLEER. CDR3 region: CASSQETSGDWGTQYF. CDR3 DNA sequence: TGCGCCAGCAGCCAAGAGACTAGCGGGGACTGGGGTACGCAGTATTTT.

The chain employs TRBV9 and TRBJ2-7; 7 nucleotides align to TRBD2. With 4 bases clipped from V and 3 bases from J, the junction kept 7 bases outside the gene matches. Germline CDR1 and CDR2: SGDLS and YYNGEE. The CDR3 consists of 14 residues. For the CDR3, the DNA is TGTGCCAGCAGCCCCCTGGGAGGGTACTACGAGCAGTACTTC. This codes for CASSPLGGYYEQYF.

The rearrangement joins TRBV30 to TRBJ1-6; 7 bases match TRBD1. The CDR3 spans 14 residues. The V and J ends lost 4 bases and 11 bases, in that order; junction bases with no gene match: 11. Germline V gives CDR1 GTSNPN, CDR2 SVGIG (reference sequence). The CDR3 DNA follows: TGTGCCTGGAACCCGGCAGGGGGAAGGACACCCCTCCACTTT. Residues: CAWNPAGGRTPLHF.

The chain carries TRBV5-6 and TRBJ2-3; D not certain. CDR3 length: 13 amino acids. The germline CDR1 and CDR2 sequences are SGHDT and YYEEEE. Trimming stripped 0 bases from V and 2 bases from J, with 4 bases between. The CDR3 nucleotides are TGTGCCAGCAGCTTGGACTTCACAGATACGCAGTATTTT. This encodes CASSLDFTDTQYF.

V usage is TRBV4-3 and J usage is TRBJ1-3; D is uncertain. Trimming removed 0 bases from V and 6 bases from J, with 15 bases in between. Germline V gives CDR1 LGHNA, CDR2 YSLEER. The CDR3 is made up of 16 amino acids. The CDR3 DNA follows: TGCGCCAGCAGCCAAGATTTAGTCGTTCAGGAAAACACCATATATTTT. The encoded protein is CASSQDLVVQENTIYF.

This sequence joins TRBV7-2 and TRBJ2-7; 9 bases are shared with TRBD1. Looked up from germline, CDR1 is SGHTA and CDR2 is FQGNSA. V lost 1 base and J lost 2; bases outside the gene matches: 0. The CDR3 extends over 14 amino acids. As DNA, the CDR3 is TGTGCCAGCAGCTTAGGGACAGGGGCCTACGAGCAGTACTTC. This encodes CASSLGTGAYEQYF.

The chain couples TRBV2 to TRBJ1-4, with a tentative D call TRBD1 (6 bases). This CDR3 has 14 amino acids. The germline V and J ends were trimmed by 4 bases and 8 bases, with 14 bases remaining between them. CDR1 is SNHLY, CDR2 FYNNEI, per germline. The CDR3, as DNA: TGTGCCAGCAGTGCAGGGGCGCATTGGGAAAAACTGTTTTTT. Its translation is CASSAGAHWEKLFF.

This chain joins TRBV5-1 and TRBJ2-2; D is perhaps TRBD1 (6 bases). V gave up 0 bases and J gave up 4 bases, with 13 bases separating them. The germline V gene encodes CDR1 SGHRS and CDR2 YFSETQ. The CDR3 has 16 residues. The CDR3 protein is CASSLEPGHSTGELFF. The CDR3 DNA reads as TGCGCCAGCAGCTTGGAACCGGGACACTCCACCGGGGAGCTGTTTTTT.

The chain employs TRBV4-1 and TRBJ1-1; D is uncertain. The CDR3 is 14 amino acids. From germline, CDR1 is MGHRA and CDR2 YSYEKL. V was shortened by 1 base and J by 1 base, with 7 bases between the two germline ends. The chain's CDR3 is CASSQGEGNTEAFF. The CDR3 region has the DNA TGCGCCAGCAGCCAAGGAGAGGGGAACACTGAAGCTTTCTTT.

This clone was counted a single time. CDR3 in amino acids: CASSVGYRGSYNEQFF. The CDR3, as DNA: TGTGCCAGCAGCGTAGGGTATCGGGGAAGCTACAATGAGCAGTTCTTC. V usage is TRBV9 and J usage is TRBJ2-1; tentative D call: TRBD2 (5 bases). With 0 bases removed from V and 3 bases from J, the gap between germline ends came to 13 bases. The CDR3 extends over 16 amino acids. Germline CDR1 SGDLS, CDR2 YYNGEE. The entire variable domain, with the rest obtained from reference TRBV9 and TRBJ2-1, is as follows: DSGVTQTPKHLITATGQRVTLRCSPRSGDLSVYWYQQSLDQGLQFLIQYYNGEERAKGNILERFSAQQFPDLHSELNLSSLELGDSALYFCASSVGYRGSYNEQFFGPGTRLTVL.